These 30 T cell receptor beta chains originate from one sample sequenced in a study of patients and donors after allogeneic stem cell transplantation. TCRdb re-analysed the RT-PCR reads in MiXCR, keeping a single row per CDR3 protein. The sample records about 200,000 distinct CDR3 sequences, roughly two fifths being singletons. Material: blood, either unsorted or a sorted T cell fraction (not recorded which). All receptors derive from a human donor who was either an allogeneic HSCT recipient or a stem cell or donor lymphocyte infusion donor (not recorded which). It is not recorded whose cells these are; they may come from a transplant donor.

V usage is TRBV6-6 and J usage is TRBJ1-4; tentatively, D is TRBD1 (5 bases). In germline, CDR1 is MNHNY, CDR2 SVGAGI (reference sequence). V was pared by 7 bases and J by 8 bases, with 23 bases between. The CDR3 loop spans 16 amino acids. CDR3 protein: CASTYGGRGTGEKLFF. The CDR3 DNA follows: TGTGCCAGCACCTACGGAGGGCGGGGGACGGGGGAAAAACTGTTTTTT.

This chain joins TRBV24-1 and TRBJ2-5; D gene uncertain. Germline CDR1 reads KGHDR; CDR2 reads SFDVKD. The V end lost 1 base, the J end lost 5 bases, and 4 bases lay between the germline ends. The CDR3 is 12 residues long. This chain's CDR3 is CATSDLRETQYF. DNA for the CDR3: TGTGCCACCAGTGATTTAAGGGAGACCCAGTACTTC.

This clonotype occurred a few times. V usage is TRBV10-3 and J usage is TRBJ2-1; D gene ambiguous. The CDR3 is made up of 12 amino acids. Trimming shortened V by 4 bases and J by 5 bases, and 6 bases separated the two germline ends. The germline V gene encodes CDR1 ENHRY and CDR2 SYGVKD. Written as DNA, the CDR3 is TGTGCCATCAGTGTAGGGAACAATGAGCAGTTCTTC. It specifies CAISVGNNEQFF.

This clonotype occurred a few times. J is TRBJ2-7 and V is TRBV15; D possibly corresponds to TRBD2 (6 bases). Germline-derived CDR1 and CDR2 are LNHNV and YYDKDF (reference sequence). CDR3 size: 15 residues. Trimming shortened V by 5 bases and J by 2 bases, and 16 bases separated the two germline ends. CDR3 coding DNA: TGTGCCACCAGCGCCGAGGGAGGTCTTCCCTACGAGCAGTACTTC. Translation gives CATSAEGGLPYEQYF.

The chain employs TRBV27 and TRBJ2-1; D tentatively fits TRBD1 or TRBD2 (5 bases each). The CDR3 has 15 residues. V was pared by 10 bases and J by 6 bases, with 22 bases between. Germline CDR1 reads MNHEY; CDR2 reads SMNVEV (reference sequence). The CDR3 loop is CATTPVGTGSNEQFF. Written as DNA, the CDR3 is TGTGCCACCACCCCGGTGGGGACGGGGAGCAATGAGCAGTTCTTC.

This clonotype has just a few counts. The CDR3 DNA reads as TGTGCCAGCAGCGAAAACAGCTTCAATCAGCCCCAGCATTTT. Amino acids: CASSENSFNQPQHF. J is TRBJ1-5 and V is TRBV9; no clear D gene. The CDR3 is 14 amino acids. Deletions cut 3 bases from V and 3 bases from J, with 10 bases between. The germline CDR1 and CDR2 sequences are SGDLS and YYNGEE.

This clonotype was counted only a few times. This CDR3 is CASRRAGPLNTEAFF. The DNA of the CDR3 is TGTGCCAGCAGACGGGCCGGACCCTTGAACACTGAAGCTTTCTTT. The chain joins TRBV6-5 to TRBJ1-1; D remains unclear. There are 15 residues in the CDR3. The germline CDR1 and CDR2 sequences are MNHEY and SVGAGI. Trimming pared 6 bases from V and 0 bases from J, leaving 14 bases between.

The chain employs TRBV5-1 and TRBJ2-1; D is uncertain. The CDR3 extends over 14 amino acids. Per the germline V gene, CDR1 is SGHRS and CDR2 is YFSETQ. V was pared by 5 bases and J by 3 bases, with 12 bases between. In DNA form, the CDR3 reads TGCGCCAGCAGGGGGTCAAGGGACTACAATGAGCAGTTCTTC. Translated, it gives CASRGSRDYNEQFF.

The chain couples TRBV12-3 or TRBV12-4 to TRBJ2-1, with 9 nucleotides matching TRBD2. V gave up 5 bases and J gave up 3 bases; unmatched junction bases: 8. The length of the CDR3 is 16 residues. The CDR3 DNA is TGTGCCAGCAGTCCGCATCTAGCGGGGAACTACAATGAGCAGTTCTTC. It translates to CASSPHLAGNYNEQFF.

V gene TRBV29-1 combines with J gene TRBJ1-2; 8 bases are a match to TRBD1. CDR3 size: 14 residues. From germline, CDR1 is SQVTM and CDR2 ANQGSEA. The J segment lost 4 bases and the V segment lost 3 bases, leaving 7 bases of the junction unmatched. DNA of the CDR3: TGCAGCGTTGATGCGGGACAGGCGACCTATGGCTACACCTTC. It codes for CSVDAGQATYGYTF.

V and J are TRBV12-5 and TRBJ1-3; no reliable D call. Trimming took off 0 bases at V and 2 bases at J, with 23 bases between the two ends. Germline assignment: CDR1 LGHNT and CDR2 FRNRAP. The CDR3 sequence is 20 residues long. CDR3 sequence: CASGLVLRALLWAPGNTIYF. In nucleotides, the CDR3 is TGTGCTAGTGGTTTGGTACTTAGGGCATTGCTTTGGGCACCTGGAAACACCATATATTTT.

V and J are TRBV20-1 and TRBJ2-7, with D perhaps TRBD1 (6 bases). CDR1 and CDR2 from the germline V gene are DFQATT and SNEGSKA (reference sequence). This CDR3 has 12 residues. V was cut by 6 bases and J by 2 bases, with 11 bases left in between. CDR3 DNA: TGCAGTGCCGGGACACCAGCCTACGAGCAGTACTTC. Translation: CSAGTPAYEQYF.

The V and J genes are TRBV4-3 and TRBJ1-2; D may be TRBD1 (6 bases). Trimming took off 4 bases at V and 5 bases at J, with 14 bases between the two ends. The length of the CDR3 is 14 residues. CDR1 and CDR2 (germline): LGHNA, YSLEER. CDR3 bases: TGCGCCAGCAGCCCAAGTGGGGGCGAGTATGGCTACACCTTC. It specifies CASSPSGGEYGYTF.

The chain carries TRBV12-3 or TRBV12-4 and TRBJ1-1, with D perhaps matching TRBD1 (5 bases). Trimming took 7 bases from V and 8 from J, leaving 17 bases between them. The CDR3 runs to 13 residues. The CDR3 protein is CASTSRNWGEAFF. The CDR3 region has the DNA TGTGCCAGCACCTCCAGGAATTGGGGGGAAGCTTTCTTT.

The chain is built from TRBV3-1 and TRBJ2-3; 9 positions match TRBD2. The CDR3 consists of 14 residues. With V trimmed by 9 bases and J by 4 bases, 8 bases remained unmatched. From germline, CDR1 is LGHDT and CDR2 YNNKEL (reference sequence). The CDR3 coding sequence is TGTGCCAGAGACCGACTAGCGGCGCCAGATACGCAGTATTTT. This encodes CARDRLAAPDTQYF.

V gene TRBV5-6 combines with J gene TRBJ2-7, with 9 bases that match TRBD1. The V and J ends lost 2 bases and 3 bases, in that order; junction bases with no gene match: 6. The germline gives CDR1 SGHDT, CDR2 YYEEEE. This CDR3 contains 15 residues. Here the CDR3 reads CASSFWDRVGYEQYF. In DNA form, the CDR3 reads TGTGCCAGCAGCTTCTGGGACAGGGTAGGCTACGAGCAGTACTTC.

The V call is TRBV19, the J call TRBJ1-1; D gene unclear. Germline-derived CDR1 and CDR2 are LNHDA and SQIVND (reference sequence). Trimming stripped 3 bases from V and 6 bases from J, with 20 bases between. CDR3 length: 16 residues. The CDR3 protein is CASSIEVLTPWAEAFF. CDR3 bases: TGTGCCAGTAGTATCGAGGTCTTGACCCCGTGGGCTGAAGCTTTCTTT.

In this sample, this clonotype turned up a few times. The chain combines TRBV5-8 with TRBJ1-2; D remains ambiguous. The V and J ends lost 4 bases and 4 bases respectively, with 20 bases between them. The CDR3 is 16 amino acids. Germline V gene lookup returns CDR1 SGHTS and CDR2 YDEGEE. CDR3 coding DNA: TGTGCCAGCAGCGGACTTCGTCCTGGGTACGCCTATGGCTACACCTTC. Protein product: CASSGLRPGYAYGYTF.

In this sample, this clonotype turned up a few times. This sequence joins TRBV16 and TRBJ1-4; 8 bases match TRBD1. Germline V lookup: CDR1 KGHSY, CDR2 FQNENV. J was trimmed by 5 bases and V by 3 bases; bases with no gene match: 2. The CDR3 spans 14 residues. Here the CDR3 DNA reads TGTGCCAGCAGCCACAGGGGGCTGAATGAAAAACTGTTTTTT. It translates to CASSHRGLNEKLFF. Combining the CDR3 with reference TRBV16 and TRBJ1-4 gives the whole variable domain GEEVAQTPKHLVRGEGQKAKLYCAPIKGHSYVFWYQQVLKNEFKFLISFQNENVFDETGMPKERFSAKCLPNSPCSLEIQATKLEDSAVYFCASSHRGLNEKLFFGSGTQLSVL.

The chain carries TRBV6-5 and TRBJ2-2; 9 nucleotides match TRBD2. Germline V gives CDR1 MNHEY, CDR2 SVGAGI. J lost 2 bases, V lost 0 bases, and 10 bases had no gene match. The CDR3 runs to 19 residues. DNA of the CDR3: TGTGCCAGCAGTTACTCGTTTCGTAGCGGGAGCCCTAACACCGGGGAGCTGTTTTTT. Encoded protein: CASSYSFRSGSPNTGELFF.

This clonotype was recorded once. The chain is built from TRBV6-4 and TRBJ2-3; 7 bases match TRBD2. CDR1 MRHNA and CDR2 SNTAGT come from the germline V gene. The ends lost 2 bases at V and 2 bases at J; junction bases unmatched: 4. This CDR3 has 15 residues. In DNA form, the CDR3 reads TGTGCCAGCAGTGACACGGGAGGAGCCACAGATACGCAGTATTTT. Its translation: CASSDTGGATDTQYF.

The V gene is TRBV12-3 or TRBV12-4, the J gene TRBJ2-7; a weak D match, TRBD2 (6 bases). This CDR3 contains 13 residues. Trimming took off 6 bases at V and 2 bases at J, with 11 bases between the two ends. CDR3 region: CASRGGKTYEQYF. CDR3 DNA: TGTGCCAGCAGAGGCGGGAAGACCTACGAGCAGTACTTC.

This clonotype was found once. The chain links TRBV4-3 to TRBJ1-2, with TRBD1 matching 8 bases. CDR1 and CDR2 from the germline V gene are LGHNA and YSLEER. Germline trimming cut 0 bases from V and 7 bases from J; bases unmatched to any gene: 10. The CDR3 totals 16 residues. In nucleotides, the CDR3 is TGCGCCAGCAGCCAAGATATAGGACAGGGAGTAGGTGGCTACACCTTC. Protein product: CASSQDIGQGVGGYTF.

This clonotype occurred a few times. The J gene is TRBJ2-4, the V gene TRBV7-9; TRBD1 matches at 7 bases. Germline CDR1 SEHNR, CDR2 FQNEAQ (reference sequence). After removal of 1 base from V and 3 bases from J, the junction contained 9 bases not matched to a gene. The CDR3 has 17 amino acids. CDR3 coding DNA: TGTGCCAGCAGCTTAGGTGTCCGGGACAGCGTCAAAAACATTCAGTACTTC. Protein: CASSLGVRDSVKNIQYF. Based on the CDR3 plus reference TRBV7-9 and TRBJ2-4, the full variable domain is DTGVSQNPRHKITKRGQNVTFRCDPISEHNRLYWYRQTLGQGPEFLTYFQNEAQLEKSRLLSDRFSAERPKGSFSTLEIQRTEQGDSAMYLCASSLGVRDSVKNIQYFGAGTRLSVL.

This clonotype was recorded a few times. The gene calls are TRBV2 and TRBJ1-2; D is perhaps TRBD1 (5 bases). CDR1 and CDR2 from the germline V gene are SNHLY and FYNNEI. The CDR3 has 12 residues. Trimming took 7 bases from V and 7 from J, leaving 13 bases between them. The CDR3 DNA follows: TGTGCCAGCATGTGGGGCAGCCCTGGCTACACCTTC. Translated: CASMWGSPGYTF.

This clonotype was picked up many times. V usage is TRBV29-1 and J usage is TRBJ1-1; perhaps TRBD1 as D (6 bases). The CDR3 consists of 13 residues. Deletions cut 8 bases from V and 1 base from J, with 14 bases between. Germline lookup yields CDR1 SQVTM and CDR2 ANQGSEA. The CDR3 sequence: CSSRTVENTEAFF. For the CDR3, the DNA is TGCAGCTCCCGGACAGTGGAGAACACTGAAGCTTTCTTT.

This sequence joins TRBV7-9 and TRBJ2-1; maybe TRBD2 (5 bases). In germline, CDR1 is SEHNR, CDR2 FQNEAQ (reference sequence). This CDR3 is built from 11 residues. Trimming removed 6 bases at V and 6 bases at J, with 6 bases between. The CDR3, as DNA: TGTGCCAGCAGGAGGGCCAATGAGCAGTTCTTC. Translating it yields CASRRANEQFF.

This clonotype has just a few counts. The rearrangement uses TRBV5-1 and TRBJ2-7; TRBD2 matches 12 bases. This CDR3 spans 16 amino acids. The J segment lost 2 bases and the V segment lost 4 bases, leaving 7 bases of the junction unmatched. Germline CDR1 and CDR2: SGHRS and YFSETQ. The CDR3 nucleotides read TGCGCCAGCAGCGTCGGACTAGCGGGAATCCCCTACGAGCAGTACTTC. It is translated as CASSVGLAGIPYEQYF.

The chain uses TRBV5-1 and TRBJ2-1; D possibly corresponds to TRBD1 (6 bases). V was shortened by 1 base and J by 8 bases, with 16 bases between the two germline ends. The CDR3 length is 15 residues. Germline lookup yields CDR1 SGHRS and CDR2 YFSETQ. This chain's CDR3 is CASSLFSQGLDEQFF. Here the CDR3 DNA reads TGCGCCAGCAGCTTGTTCTCGCAGGGGTTGGATGAGCAGTTCTTC.

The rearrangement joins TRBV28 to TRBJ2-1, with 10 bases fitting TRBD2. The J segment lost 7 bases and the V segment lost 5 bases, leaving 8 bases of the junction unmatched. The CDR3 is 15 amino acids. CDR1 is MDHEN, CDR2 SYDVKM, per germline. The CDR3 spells CASSPGTSALNEQFF. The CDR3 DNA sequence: TGTGCCAGCAGTCCGGGGACTAGCGCGCTTAATGAGCAGTTCTTC.